A selection of T cell receptor beta chains follows, all from one sample in a study of blood T cells in healthy people across ages. A single record per CDR3 protein comes from TCRdb applying MiXCR to the 5' RACE reads. The sample includes over a million distinct CDR3 sequences, more than 35% of them seen just once. The source material was blood. The receptors were sampled from a woman aged 60-70 years in good health. Each CDR3 is given with its conserved first and last residue. The D gene is left open where the match is weak. The size field is filled for only some rows; it gives once, few, many or a size class.

TRBJ2-7 | - | TRBV20-1 | TRBD2 | CSASSPAGVVYEQYF | TGCAGTGCTAGTTCCCCAGCGGGAGTAGTCTACGAGCAGTACTTC
TRBJ1-2 | - | TRBV28 | - | CASSLTSSLYGYTF | TGTGCCAGCAGTTTAACTTCATCCCTCTATGGCTACACCTTC
TRBJ2-5 | few | TRBV7-8 | TRBD2 | CASSLRGSWWEGPPETQYF | TGTGCCAGCAGCCTACGCGGATCTTGGTGGGAGGGCCCCCCCGAGACCCAGTACTTC
TRBJ2-7 | - | TRBV12-3/TRBV12-4 | TRBD1 | CASSQDRGVYEQYF | TGTGCCAGCAGTCAAGACAGGGGTGTCTACGAGCAGTACTTC
TRBJ1-3 | once | TRBV20-1 | TRBD1 | CSARVPGGAGQGARSSGNTIYF | TGCAGTGCTAGAGTCCCCGGCGGTGCGGGACAGGGGGCGCGAAGCTCTGGAAACACCATATATTTT
TRBJ2-7 | - | TRBV6-2/TRBV6-3 | TRBD2 | CASRERLAGHREQYF | TGTGCCAGCAGGGAACGACTAGCGGGACATAGGGAGCAGTACTTC
TRBJ2-3 | - | TRBV20-1 | TRBD2 | CSASQLAGGTDTQYF | TGCAGTGCTAGCCAGCTAGCGGGAGGCACAGATACGCAGTATTTT
TRBJ2-5 | - | TRBV9 | TRBD2 | CASSPQRTSGVNNEQYF | TGTGCCAGCAGCCCACAGAGGACTAGCGGGGTAAACAATGAGCAGTACTTC
TRBJ1-5 | - | TRBV5-4 | - | CASSFRQQPQHF | TGTGCCAGCAGCTTCCGCCAACAGCCCCAGCATTTT
TRBJ2-5 | - | TRBV20-1 | TRBD2 | CSARDGLAGDGETQYF | TGCAGTGCTAGAGACGGACTAGCGGGAGATGGAGAGACCCAGTACTTC
TRBJ1-5 | - | TRBV7-2 | - | CASGEHLSNQPQHF | TGTGCCAGCGGTGAACATCTTAGCAATCAGCCCCAGCATTTT
TRBJ2-2 | - | TRBV27 | - | CASSWAMVAGELFF | TGTGCCAGCAGTTGGGCAATGGTTGCCGGGGAGCTGTTTTTT
TRBJ1-1 | few | TRBV10-3 | TRBD1 | CAIRIPGQGGLNTEAFF | TGTGCCATCAGGATTCCCGGACAGGGGGGTTTGAACACTGAAGCTTTCTTT
TRBJ1-1 | - | TRBV27 | TRBD1 | CATAPGQTNTEAFF | TGTGCCACCGCCCCGGGACAGACGAACACTGAAGCTTTCTTT
TRBJ2-5 | - | TRBV20-1 | TRBD2 | CSAIPTSGQETQYF | TGCAGTGCTATCCCGACTAGCGGCCAAGAGACCCAGTACTTC
TRBJ2-5 | - | TRBV20-1 | TRBD2 | CSARGLAEGTQYF | TGCAGTGCTAGAGGCCTAGCGGAAGGGACCCAGTACTTC
TRBJ2-3 | - | TRBV29-1 | - | CSVQRATDTQYF | TGCAGCGTTCAAAGGGCCACAGATACGCAGTATTTT
TRBJ2-7 | - | TRBV5-1 | TRBD2 | CASSLSHFRPGGTPSYNEQYF | TGCGCCAGCAGCTTGTCCCACTTTCGGCCGGGAGGGACTCCCTCCTACAATGAGCAGTACTTC
TRBJ2-3 | - | TRBV20-1 | TRBD2 | CSARGLAGLGTQYF | TGCAGTGCTAGAGGGCTAGCGGGATTGGGTACGCAGTATTTT
TRBJ2-1 | few | TRBV20-1 | TRBD2 | CSATPGLAYNEQFF | TGCAGTGCAACACCGGGACTAGCCTACAATGAGCAGTTCTTC
TRBJ2-7 | - | TRBV3-1 | TRBD2 | CASSQYLAREGYEQYF | TGTGCCAGCAGCCAATATTTGGCGCGGGAGGGGTACGAGCAGTACTTC
TRBJ2-7 | - | TRBV27 | - | CASSFGTAAYEQYF | TGTGCCAGCAGTTTTGGGACTGCGGCCTACGAGCAGTACTTC
TRBJ2-7 | - | TRBV14 | - | CASSQTLLSEQYF | TGTGCCAGCAGCCAAACCCTTTTGTCCGAGCAGTACTTC
TRBJ2-1 | few | TRBV5-1 | - | CASSLSGPGGDLNEQFF | TGCGCCAGCAGCTTGTCGGGCCCAGGCGGGGATTTGAATGAGCAGTTCTTC
TRBJ2-7 | - | TRBV29-1 | - | CGVAVASPYEQYF | TGCGGCGTTGCAGTTGCATCCCCCTACGAGCAGTACTTC
TRBJ2-7 | few | TRBV9 | - | CASSAVGHEQYF | TGTGCCAGCAGCGCGGTGGGCCACGAGCAGTACTTC
TRBJ1-2 | - | TRBV19 | TRBD1 | CASSIGTGANYGYTF | TGTGCCAGTAGTATCGGGACAGGGGCTAACTATGGCTACACCTTC
TRBJ2-7 | - | TRBV11-3 | TRBD1 | CASSLVGAGQGDTVYEQYF | TGTGCCAGCAGCTTAGTAGGCGCCGGGCAGGGGGATACCGTATACGAGCAGTACTTC
TRBJ2-7 | few | TRBV11-2 | TRBD1 | CASSLTDRGEQYF | TGTGCCAGCAGCCTTACCGACAGGGGCGAGCAGTACTTC
TRBJ2-3 | - | TRBV9 | TRBD2 | CASSVGLAGDGDTQYF | TGTGCCAGCAGCGTAGGACTAGCGGGAGACGGAGATACGCAGTATTTT
TRBJ2-5 | - | TRBV9 | - | CASSTLDAGTQYF | TGTGCCAGCAGCACCCTCGACGCAGGGACCCAGTACTTC
TRBJ2-1 | few | TRBV7-3 | TRBD2 | CASSQTSGGYNEQFF | TGTGCCAGCAGCCAAACTAGCGGGGGCTACAATGAGCAGTTCTTC
TRBJ2-5 | - | TRBV7-9 | - | CASSLHNNRETQYF | TGTGCCAGCAGCTTACATAACAATCGAGAGACCCAGTACTTC
TRBJ2-5 | - | TRBV6-2/TRBV6-3 | TRBD1 | CASSYPLLTSGGVRETQYF | TGTGCCAGCAGTTATCCACTCCTTACATCAGGGGGCGTACGGGAGACCCAGTACTTC
TRBJ2-7 | - | TRBV5-5 | TRBD1 | CASSRQGGAYEQYF | TGTGCCAGCAGCAGGCAAGGGGGCGCTTACGAGCAGTACTTC
TRBJ2-1 | many | TRBV20-1 | - | CSAQRSRGWDNEQFF | TGCAGTGCCCAGAGGTCTAGGGGGTGGGACAATGAGCAGTTCTTC
TRBJ2-3 | - | TRBV29-1 | - | CSVGFGWVDTQYF | TGCAGCGTTGGTTTCGGGTGGGTTGATACGCAGTATTTT
TRBJ1-5 | few | TRBV6-5 | - | CASSLAGELDQPQHF | TGTGCCAGCAGTTTGGCAGGTGAGCTGGATCAGCCCCAGCATTTT
TRBJ2-1 | many | TRBV13 | TRBD1 | CASSLGVGDRAYNEQFF | TGTGCCAGCAGCTTAGGGGTGGGGGACAGGGCCTACAATGAGCAGTTCTTC
TRBJ2-4 | - | TRBV7-9 | TRBD2 | CASSLTGGAGAKNIQYF | TGTGCCAGCAGCTTAACGGGGGGGGCCGGTGCCAAAAACATTCAGTACTTC
TRBJ2-3 | - | TRBV14 | - | CASSQDSLYRSEDTQYF | TGTGCCAGCAGCCAAGATAGCCTTTACAGGTCGGAGGATACGCAGTATTTT